The TCR beta chain under discussion was sequenced for a study of cytomegalovirus exposure and HLA in healthy donors. This clone was counted a few times. What it recognizes is unknown. The study's findings and limits: Analysis performed later showed TCR beta chains linked to HLA being more clonally expanded than equally common others. Per published accounts, TCR beta sequences correctly predicted the HLA-A and HLA-B alleles of most subjects. An analysis done earlier found most TCR beta V segments productive about 90% or about 30% of the time.

Germline-derived CDR1 and CDR2 are MDHEN and SYDVKM. The CDR3 covers 15 residues. J gave up 6 bases and V 2 bases, and 9 bases lay outside the gene matches. The PCR contained 60 Vbeta and 13 Jbeta primers. Measured with immunoSEQ multiplex PCR; TCRdb has only the in-frame clones, and not every one. Of 140,000 or so clones in the sample, around a tenth were seen once. Sequenced sample: PBMCs. The TCR originated in a male donor in good health and CMV-seronegative. This rearrangement joins TRBV28 to TRBJ2-5; 7 bases fit TRBD1. The CDR3: CASSLRQGGIKTQYF. CDR3 coding DNA: TGTGCCAGCAGTTTACGACAGGGCGGTATCAAGACCCAGTACTTC.